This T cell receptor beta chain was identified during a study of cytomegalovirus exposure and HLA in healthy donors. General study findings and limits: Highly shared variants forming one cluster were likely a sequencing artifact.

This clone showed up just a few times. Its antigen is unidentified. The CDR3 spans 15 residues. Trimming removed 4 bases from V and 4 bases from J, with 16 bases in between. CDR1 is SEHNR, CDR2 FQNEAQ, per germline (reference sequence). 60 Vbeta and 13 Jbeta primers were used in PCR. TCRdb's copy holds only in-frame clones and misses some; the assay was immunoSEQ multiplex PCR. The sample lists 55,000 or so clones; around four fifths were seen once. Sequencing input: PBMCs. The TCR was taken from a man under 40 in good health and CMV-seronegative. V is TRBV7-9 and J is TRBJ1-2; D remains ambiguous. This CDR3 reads CASSSNNEAVYGYTF. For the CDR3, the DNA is TGTGCCAGCAGCTCGAACAACGAGGCCGTCTATGGCTACACCTTC.